One and the same sample provided the 18 T cell receptor beta chains below, sequenced in a study of early T cells in non-severe SARS-CoV-2 infection. TCRdb used MiXCR to reprocess the 5' RACE reads, holding one entry per CDR3 protein. This sample yields 55,000 to 70,000 distinct CDR3 sequences, of which more than 3.5% are seen a single time; roughly 3.4% belongs to the top ten. The sequences come from whole blood, collected at baseline. The receptors come from an adult who was a healthcare worker with PCR-confirmed SARS-CoV-2 infection or an uninfected control (not recorded which). The donor label of this sample is uncertain.

The table lists this clonotype with a few counts. The CDR3 nucleotides read TGTGCCAGCAGCTTAGGCCAGGGGGCGCTTCGCCAAGAGACCCAGTACTTC. It codes for CASSLGQGALRQETQYF. This chain joins TRBV11-2 and TRBJ2-5, with TRBD1 matching over 8 bases. The length of the CDR3 is 17 residues. Trimming at V came to 1 base and at J to 1 base, leaving 8 bases not matched to a gene. Looked up from germline, CDR1 is SGHAT and CDR2 is FQNNGV.

This clonotype was seen repeatedly, ten times or more. The chain is built from TRBV6-6 and TRBJ2-1; TRBD2 agrees at 11 bases. With V trimmed by 6 bases and J by 0 bases, 4 bases remained unmatched. This CDR3 is built from 16 residues. Per the germline V gene, CDR1 is MNHNY and CDR2 is SVGAGI (reference sequence). CDR3 bases: TGTGCCAGCAGAATCCTAGCGGGGGGCTCCTACAATGAGCAGTTCTTC. This gives the protein CASRILAGGSYNEQFF.

This clonotype was observed at least ten times. The V gene is TRBV10-1, the J gene TRBJ1-1; 7 bases fit TRBD1. The V gene end was trimmed by 8 bases and the J gene end by 1 base; junction bases not matched to a gene: 4. CDR3 length: 13 amino acids. Germline V CDR1 and CDR2: WNHNN, SYGVQD (reference sequence). The CDR3 DNA reads as TGCGCCAGCGGAACAGGGGAGAACACTGAAGCTTTCTTT. This translates into CASGTGENTEAFF.

Many counts were recorded for this clonotype. As DNA, the CDR3 is TGTGCCAGCAGTGACAGCGGGGAGGGCCACAATGAGCAGTTCTTC. This sequence encodes CASSDSGEGHNEQFF. V gene TRBV6-4 combines with J gene TRBJ2-1; 7 nucleotides line up with TRBD2. The ends lost 2 bases at V and 5 bases at J; junction bases unmatched: 6. The CDR3 contains 15 residues. The V gene's germline CDR1 is MRHNA and CDR2 SNTAGT.

Ten or more counts support this clonotype. The J gene is TRBJ2-5, the V gene TRBV6-2 or TRBV6-3; 11 bases fit TRBD2. Germline V gene sequence: CDR1 MNHEY, CDR2 SVGEGT. This CDR3 contains 15 residues. Germline trimming cut 7 bases from V and 2 bases from J; bases unmatched to any gene: 6. DNA for the CDR3: TGTGCCAGCACACCGGGACTAGCGGATCAAGAGACCCAGTACTTC. This gives the protein CASTPGLADQETQYF.

This clonotype was observed a handful of times. The V and J genes are TRBV6-6 and TRBJ1-3; the D is unclear. V lost 0 bases to trimming and J lost 4 bases, with 10 bases between them. The CDR3 is 15 amino acids. The V gene's germline CDR1 is MNHNY and CDR2 SVGAGI (reference sequence). The CDR3 DNA reads as TGTGCCAGCAGTTACTCGATCAGAGGCGGAAACACCATATATTTT. Translating gives CASSYSIRGGNTIYF.

V is TRBV19 and J is TRBJ2-3; D tentatively fits TRBD1 or TRBD2 (6 bases each). Trimming removed 9 bases from V and 1 base from J, with 23 bases in between. Germline V gene sequence: CDR1 LNHDA, CDR2 SQIVND (reference sequence). The CDR3 length is 17 residues. The CDR3 spells CARYPAGGPEGTDTQYF. The CDR3 DNA reads as TGTGCCAGATACCCGGCCGGGGGCCCGGAGGGCACAGATACGCAGTATTTT. Full variable domain (rest looked up from reference TRBV19 and TRBJ2-3): DGGITQSPKYLFRKEGQNVTLSCEQNLNHDAMYWYRQDPGQGLRLIYYSQIVNDFQKGDIAEGYSVSREKKESFPLTVTSAQKNPTAFYLCARYPAGGPEGTDTQYFGPGTRLTVL.

Many counts were recorded for this clonotype. The V gene is TRBV12-3 or TRBV12-4, the J gene TRBJ2-3; a possible D gene is TRBD1 (5 bases). V was trimmed by 8 bases and J by 2 bases, leaving 11 bases between them. There are 13 residues in the CDR3. CDR3 coding DNA: TGTGCCAGCCGACAGCCTTCCACAGATACGCAGTATTTT. As protein: CASRQPSTDTQYF.

This clonotype came up many times. V gene TRBV25-1 combines with J gene TRBJ1-5, with D unclear. The V gene lost 5 bases and the J gene lost 3 bases, with 8 bases spanning the gap. The CDR3 runs to 13 residues. The germline gives CDR1 MGHDK, CDR2 SYGVNS. DNA of the CDR3: TGTGCCAGCAGTCGAGGGAACAATCAGCCCCAGCATTTT. Its translation is CASSRGNNQPQHF.

The rearrangement links TRBV30 to TRBJ1-4; D is undetermined. In germline, CDR1 is GTSNPN, CDR2 SVGIG (reference sequence). V shed 2 bases and J shed 5 bases, with 12 bases lying between them. This CDR3 has 14 amino acids. DNA of the CDR3: TGTGCCTGGAGTCGGCCAGGTTCGAATGAAAAACTGTTTTTT. Residues: CAWSRPGSNEKLFF.

V usage is TRBV6-4 and J usage is TRBJ2-7; 8 bases align to TRBD1. Germline CDR1 is MRHNA and CDR2 is SNTAGT. There are 13 residues in the CDR3. J was trimmed by 4 bases and V by 4 bases; bases with no gene match: 3. The CDR3: CASSVDRGYEQYF. DNA of the CDR3: TGTGCCAGCAGTGTCGACAGGGGTTACGAGCAGTACTTC.

In this sample, this clonotype turned up many times. The chain uses TRBV12-3 or TRBV12-4 and TRBJ2-7, with 10 bases matching TRBD1. The CDR3 has 14 amino acids. Losses at the gene ends were 4 bases for V and 2 bases for J; bases not matched to a gene: 2. CDR3 loop: CASSSGTGAYEQYF. In DNA, the CDR3 is TGTGCCAGCAGTTCCGGGACAGGGGCCTACGAGCAGTACTTC.

The chain employs TRBV6-2 or TRBV6-3 and TRBJ2-7, with no clear D. Germline CDR1 and CDR2: MNHEY and SVGEGT. Between the trimmed V and J ends, which lost 7 bases and 5 bases, there was a span of 18 bases. The CDR3 loop spans 14 amino acids. The CDR3 reads CASTKSGSIHEQYF. The CDR3 region has the DNA TGTGCCAGCACCAAATCTGGGTCTATCCACGAGCAGTACTTC.

This clonotype appeared many times. This chain joins TRBV12-3 or TRBV12-4 and TRBJ1-5; 7 bases line up with TRBD1. V trimming: 1 base; J trimming: 5 bases; junction bases outside the gene matches: 5. This CDR3 has 15 residues. CDR3 residues: CASSLGQGPDQPQHF. For the CDR3, the DNA is TGTGCCAGCAGTTTAGGACAGGGTCCGGATCAGCCCCAGCATTTT.

CDR3 residues: CSFRGSGGTDTQYF. The CDR3 nucleotides read TGCAGTTTCAGGGGTAGCGGAGGCACAGATACGCAGTATTTT. The rearrangement uses TRBV20-1 and TRBJ2-3; the D call may be TRBD1 or TRBD2 (6 bases each). Trimming left V 8 bases short and J 1 base short, with 16 bases between. CDR3 size: 14 residues. Germline V gene lookup returns CDR1 DFQATT and CDR2 SNEGSKA (reference sequence).

This clonotype was found a few times. The gene calls are TRBV6-5 and TRBJ2-7; 8 nucleotides line up with TRBD1. The CDR3 runs 14 residues. The V segment lost 6 bases and the J segment 0 bases; nucleotides outside the gene matches: 4. Germline V gene lookup returns CDR1 MNHEY and CDR2 SVGAGI. Here the CDR3 DNA reads TGTGCCAGCAGCGAGGACAGGGCCTCCTACGAGCAGTACTTC. This translates into CASSEDRASYEQYF.

For this clonotype: A much larger clone differs by one base, so this may be a read error. The gene calls are TRBV7-6 and TRBJ2-7; D unresolved. CDR3 length: 13 amino acids. The germline V gene encodes CDR1 SGHVS and CDR2 FNYEAQ. Trimming left V 5 bases short and J 3 bases short, with 11 bases between. In DNA form, the CDR3 reads TGTGCCAGCAGCCCCCGATGGGTCTACGAGCAGTACTTC. Translated, it gives CASSPRWVYEQYF. The complete variable domain, with remaining parts taken from reference TRBV7-6 and TRBJ2-7, reads GAGVSQSPRYKVTKRGQDVALRCDPISGHVSLYWYRQALGQGPEFLTYFNYEAQQDKSGLPNDRFSAERPEGSISTLTIQRTEQRDSAMYRCASSPRWVYEQYFGPGTRLTVT.

This clonotype was found many times. The chain joins TRBV7-8 to TRBJ1-2; possibly TRBD1 for D (5 bases). The CDR3 loop spans 12 amino acids. Germline V gene lookup returns CDR1 SGHVS and CDR2 FQNEAQ. Trimming took 3 bases from V and 7 from J, leaving 9 bases between them. The CDR3 nucleotides are TGTGCCAGCAGCTTGGGGGGACCTGGCTACACCTTC. Translated, it gives CASSLGGPGYTF. The variable domain in full, completed from reference TRBV7-8 and TRBJ1-2, reads GAGVSQSPRYKVAKRGQDVALRCDPISGHVSLFWYQQALGQGPEFLTYFQNEAQLDKSGLPSDRFFAERPEGSVSTLKIQRTQQEDSAVYLCASSLGGPGYTFGSGTRLTVV.